These T cell receptor beta chains were read from a single sample in a study of blood T cell repertoires in COVID-19. This table comes from immunoSEQ multiplex PCR, and its TCRdb copy is limited to in-frame clones, with some not included. This table has tens of thousands of clones, 70% to 90% appearing once. Material: peripheral blood. These receptors originate from a man aged 50 or older in a cohort sampled during active COVID-19. Both conserved end residues are part of each CDR3. Fields, in order: V gene, clone size, J gene, D gene, CDR3 protein, CDR3 DNA. The D gene is left open where the match is weak. Some rows have no size entry. The others give once, few or many, or a class for an expanded clone.

TRBV27	NA	TRBJ1-1	NA	CASSYSGMTEAFF	TGTGCCAGCAGTTATTCAGGGATGACTGAAGCTTTCTTT
TRBV28	once	TRBJ1-1	NA	CASSFEGEENTEAFF	TGTGCCAGCAGTTTTGAGGGGGAAGAGAACACTGAAGCTTTCTTT
TRBV5-1	NA	TRBJ2-2	TRBD2	CASSLRGTSGFTGELFF	TGCGCCAGCAGCTTGCGGGGGACTAGCGGGTTCACCGGGGAGCTGTTTTTT
TRBV19	NA	TRBJ2-2	NA	CASSLQGWVGELFF	TGTGCCAGTAGTTTACAGGGTTGGGTCGGGGAGCTGTTTTTT
TRBV24-1	NA	TRBJ2-3	TRBD1	CATSEPGTGWGRSEDTQYF	TGTGCCACCAGTGAACCCGGGACAGGTTGGGGAAGGAGTGAAGATACGCAGTATTTT
TRBV7-2	NA	TRBJ1-5	NA	CASGQFYNQPQHF	TGTGCCAGCGGACAGTTCTACAATCAGCCCCAGCATTTT
TRBV11-2	NA	TRBJ2-5	NA	CASTTSGGGAWETQYF	TGTGCCAGCACTACTAGTGGGGGGGGCGCGTGGGAGACCCAGTACTTC
TRBV11-2	NA	TRBJ2-5	NA	CASSVRTGTQETQYF	TGTGCCAGCAGCGTCAGAACGGGTACCCAAGAGACCCAGTACTTC
TRBV4-1	NA	TRBJ1-1	NA	CASSQPLQEIGTEAFF	TGCGCCAGCAGCCAACCCTTACAGGAAATTGGGACTGAAGCTTTCTTT
TRBV6-5	NA	TRBJ2-1	NA	CASSPFLSYNEQFF	TGTGCCAGCAGTCCGTTCCTCTCCTACAATGAGCAGTTCTTC
TRBV7-3	NA	TRBJ2-5	TRBD2	CASSLIGGLEETQYF	TGTGCCAGCAGCTTAATCGGGGGACTAGAAGAGACCCAGTACTTC
TRBV6-5	NA	TRBJ2-1	NA	CASSLFPRQERFF	TGTGCCAGCAGTCTATTCCCCCGACAGGAACGGTTCTTC
TRBV28	NA	TRBJ1-1	NA	CAVPASGTEAFF	TGTGCCGTTCCTGCGTCGGGCACTGAAGCTTTCTTT
TRBV9	NA	TRBJ1-1	NA	CASSVSGGTEAFF	TGTGCCAGCAGCGTCTCGGGAGGCACTGAAGCTTTCTTT
TRBV19	NA	TRBJ2-1	TRBD2	CATGRVAYNEQFF	TGTGCCACCGGGAGGGTGGCCTACAATGAGCAGTTCTTC
TRBV6-5	NA	TRBJ1-2	NA	CASSYDSEGISDGYTF	TGTGCCAGCAGTTACGATTCGGAGGGTATAAGTGATGGCTACACCTTC
TRBV7-3	NA	TRBJ2-3	TRBD1	CASSPAGGEGDTQYF	TGTGCCAGCAGCCCCGCAGGGGGCGAAGGAGATACGCAGTATTTT
TRBV5-4	NA	TRBJ2-2	NA	CASSSRGELFF	TGTGCCAGCAGCTCCCGTGGGGAGCTGTTTTTT
TRBV3-1/TRBV3-2	NA	TRBJ1-2	NA	CASGGQWGTNYGYTF	TGTGCCAGCGGTGGACAGTGGGGCACAAACTATGGCTACACCTTC
TRBV15	NA	TRBJ2-5	NA	CATSRGGETQYF	TGTGCCACCAGCAGGGGCGGGGAGACCCAGTACTTC
TRBV12-5	NA	TRBJ2-1	NA	CASGLASYNEQFF	TGTGCTAGTGGGCTAGCTTCCTACAATGAGCAGTTCTTC
TRBV14	NA	TRBJ2-1	TRBD1	CASSHLHRTGGYSYNEQFF	TGTGCCAGCAGCCACCTGCACCGGACAGGGGGCTACTCCTACAATGAGCAGTTCTTC
TRBV9	NA	TRBJ1-1	NA	CASSATGSATEAFF	TGTGCCAGCAGCGCGACAGGATCGGCGACTGAAGCTTTCTTT
TRBV29-1	NA	TRBJ2-4	TRBD1	CSAVDRVAKNIQYF	TGCAGCGCTGTAGACAGGGTCGCCAAAAACATTCAGTACTTC